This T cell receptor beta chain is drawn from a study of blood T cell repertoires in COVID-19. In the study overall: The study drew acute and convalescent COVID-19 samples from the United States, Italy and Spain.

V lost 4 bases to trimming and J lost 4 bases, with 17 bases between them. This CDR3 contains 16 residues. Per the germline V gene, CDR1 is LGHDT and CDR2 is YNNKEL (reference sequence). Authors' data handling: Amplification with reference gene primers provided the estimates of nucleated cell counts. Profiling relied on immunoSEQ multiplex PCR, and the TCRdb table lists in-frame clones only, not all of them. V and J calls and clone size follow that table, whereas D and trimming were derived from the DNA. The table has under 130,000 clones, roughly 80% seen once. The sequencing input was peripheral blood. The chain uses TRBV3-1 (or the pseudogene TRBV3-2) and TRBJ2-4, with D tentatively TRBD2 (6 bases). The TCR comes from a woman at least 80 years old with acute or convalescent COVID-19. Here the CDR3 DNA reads TGTGCCAGCAGCCCCCGGGGGAGCCGAGGTAAAAACATTCAGTACTTC. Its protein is CASSPRGSRGKNIQYF.